Following are 30 T cell receptor beta chains from one sample sequenced in a study of blood T cell repertoires in COVID-19 (dated by TCRdb to 2018 to 2021). The library was generated by the immunoSEQ multiplex PCR assay. TCRdb carries this immuneACCESS record with in-frame sequences only. Its versions omit some clonotypes, under half of them owing to an unresolved V gene in the studies checked, with the rest unexplained. A total of roughly 250,000 clones appear in this sample, under 85% of them only once. Around 4.1% of the sample is in the top ten clones. The specimen sequenced was peripheral blood. These receptors all come from a woman aged 40 to 50 with active or convalescent COVID-19.

The chain employs TRBV28 and TRBJ2-7, with D perhaps TRBD1 (6 bases). V lost 3 bases, J lost 0 bases, and 15 bases lay in between. Germline CDR1 and CDR2: MDHEN and SYDVKM. The CDR3 runs to 16 residues. CDR3 DNA: TGTGCCAGCAGTTTTGGTGCAGGGGCGAGCTCCTACGAGCAGTACGTC. Translating gives CASSFGAGASSYEQYV.

The chain is built from TRBV19 and TRBJ1-2; maybe TRBD1 (5 bases). The CDR3 has 12 residues. Deletions cut 3 bases from V and 5 bases from J, with 7 bases between. The germline V gene encodes CDR1 LNHDA and CDR2 SQIVND (reference sequence). DNA for the CDR3: TGTGCCAGTAGTATCACAGGATATGGCTACACCTTC. Translation gives CASSITGYGYTF.

This chain links TRBV19 with TRBJ2-2, with 8 bases identical to TRBD1. The CDR3 is 15 amino acids. Germline V CDR1 and CDR2: LNHDA, SQIVND (reference sequence). V was pared by 5 bases and J by 6 bases, with 8 bases of the junction left unmatched. The CDR3 DNA follows: TGTGCCAGTAGTCCCTGGACAGGGATGGCCGGGGAGCTGTTTTTT. This encodes CASSPWTGMAGELFF.

J is TRBJ2-1 and V is TRBV12-3 or TRBV12-4; TRBD2 is a possible D gene (5 bases). This CDR3 is 12 amino acids long. V lost 6 bases, J lost 8 bases, and 11 bases lay in between. CDR3 nucleotides: TGTGCCAGCAGGCGGGCACGGGATGAGCAGTTCTTC. This sequence encodes CASRRARDEQFF.

The chain uses TRBV24-1 and TRBJ2-3, with 11 bases fitting TRBD1. V was pared by 0 bases and J by 5 bases, with 6 bases of the junction left unmatched. Germline assignment: CDR1 KGHDR and CDR2 SFDVKD. The CDR3 consists of 17 residues. The DNA of the CDR3 is TGTGCCACCAGTGATTTGCAGGACAGGGGGCGTAGAGATACGCAGTATTTT. It translates to CATSDLQDRGRRDTQYF.

The rearrangement uses TRBV9 and TRBJ2-7; unclear D gene. This CDR3 contains 15 residues. Germline V CDR1 and CDR2: SGDLS, YYNGEE. Trimming took off 2 bases at V and 0 bases at J, with 12 bases between the two ends. The CDR3 is CASSVDSGHSYEQYF. CDR3 nucleotide sequence: TGTGCCAGCAGCGTTGACTCTGGCCACTCCTACGAGCAGTACTTC.

The chain joins TRBV6-5 to TRBJ1-3; 8 nucleotides match TRBD1. CDR1 and CDR2 from the germline V gene are MNHEY and SVGAGI. V lost 6 bases to trimming and J lost 3 bases; unmatched junction nucleotides: 7. This CDR3 has 15 residues. The chain's CDR3 is CASRADRGDGNTIYF. The DNA for the CDR3 is TGTGCCAGCAGAGCAGACAGGGGAGATGGAAACACCATATATTTT.

The chain combines TRBV5-6 with TRBJ1-3, with 8 positions matching TRBD1. J gave up 4 bases and V 5 bases, and 8 bases lay outside the gene matches. Germline lookup yields CDR1 SGHDT and CDR2 YYEEEE. This CDR3 is 15 amino acids long. The DNA of the CDR3 is TGTGCCAGCAGTCAGACAGGGGCAAGAGGAAACACCATATATTTT. Its translation: CASSQTGARGNTIYF.

The CDR3 DNA reads as TGTGCCAGCAGCGCAGTCGTCGGACCCACGGGAGGAAACACCATATATTTT. Translation: CASSAVVGPTGGNTIYF. V and J are TRBV9 and TRBJ1-3; D is ambiguous. Trimming shortened V by 3 bases and J by 4 bases, and 20 bases separated the two germline ends. The CDR3 spans 17 residues. Germline V gene sequence: CDR1 SGDLS, CDR2 YYNGEE.

This sequence joins TRBV6-5 and TRBJ2-7; perhaps TRBD1 as D (5 bases). CDR1 MNHEY and CDR2 SVGAGI come from the germline V gene. V was shortened by 10 bases and J by 6 bases, with 19 bases between the two germline ends. The CDR3 runs 13 residues. The CDR3 sequence: CATAGDRAPEQYF. The CDR3 DNA sequence: TGTGCCACCGCCGGTGACAGAGCCCCCGAGCAGTACTTC.

The chain employs TRBV19 and TRBJ1-2; no reliable D call. This CDR3 region has 15 residues. V was clipped by 9 bases and J by 2 bases, with 19 bases between them. Germline V lookup: CDR1 LNHDA, CDR2 SQIVND (reference sequence). CDR3 in DNA: TGTGCCAGCTCAGTCGCGGGCCCGACGAACTATGGCTACACCTTC. Protein sequence: CASSVAGPTNYGYTF. Drawing the rest from reference TRBV19 and TRBJ1-2, the complete variable domain is DGGITQSPKYLFRKEGQNVTLSCEQNLNHDAMYWYRQDPGQGLRLIYYSQIVNDFQKGDIAEGYSVSREKKESFPLTVTSAQKNPTAFYLCASSVAGPTNYGYTFGSGTRLTVV.

V gene TRBV5-8 combines with J gene TRBJ1-1; D is perhaps TRBD1 (5 bases). The CDR3 extends over 11 amino acids. Germline V CDR1 and CDR2: SGHTS, YDEGEE. V was shortened by 7 bases and J by 11 bases, with 15 bases between the two germline ends. CDR3 nucleotide sequence: TGTGCCAGCTTTGCGGGGGGAGGTGCTTTCTTT. Residues: CASFAGGGAFF.

This rearrangement joins TRBV5-1 to TRBJ2-3; 8 nucleotides align to TRBD2. V lost 4 bases to trimming and J lost 4 bases; unmatched junction nucleotides: 11. This CDR3 spans 16 amino acids. The germline CDR1 and CDR2 sequences are SGHRS and YFSETQ. The CDR3 here is CASSAQGRGVADTQYF. The CDR3 DNA reads as TGCGCCAGCAGCGCGCAGGGGCGGGGGGTCGCAGATACGCAGTATTTT.

The chain is built from TRBV3-1 (or the pseudogene TRBV3-2) and TRBJ2-1; 11 bases fit TRBD2. CDR1 is LGHDT and CDR2 is YNNKEL in the germline V gene (reference sequence). This CDR3 is 14 amino acids long. V was clipped by 4 bases and J by 10 bases; unmatched bases: 6. The CDR3 here is CASSPPGLAAEQFF. The CDR3 DNA is TGTGCCAGCAGCCCGCCGGGACTAGCGGCGGAGCAGTTCTTC.

The rearrangement uses TRBV12-5 and TRBJ1-2, with no clear D. Trimming removed 4 bases from V and 4 bases from J, with 10 bases in between. The CDR3 consists of 13 residues. The V gene's germline CDR1 is LGHNT and CDR2 FRNRAP. CDR3 region: CASGSGVSYGYTF. The CDR3 DNA sequence: TGTGCTAGTGGTTCCGGGGTATCCTATGGCTACACCTTC.

The rearrangement uses TRBV5-4 and TRBJ2-3; 7 nucleotides line up with TRBD1. The CDR3 loop spans 16 amino acids. The ends lost 0 bases at V and 1 base at J; junction bases unmatched: 5. The germline CDR1 and CDR2 sequences are SGHNT and YYREEE (reference sequence). CDR3 DNA sequence: TGTGCCAGCAGCTTGGAAGGGGGCTCGGGCACAGATACGCAGTATTTT. Residues: CASSLEGGSGTDTQYF.

J is TRBJ1-2 and V is TRBV11-2, with 7 bases fitting TRBD1. With V trimmed by 6 bases and J by 5 bases, 6 bases remained unmatched. This CDR3 comprises 13 residues. Germline-derived CDR1 and CDR2 are SGHAT and FQNNGV. CDR3 residues: CASSSDRVYGYTF. The CDR3 DNA reads as TGTGCCAGCAGTTCAGACAGGGTTTATGGCTACACCTTC.

This clone was seen a handful of times. CDR3: CASNRVDTQYF. DNA of the CDR3: TGTGCCAGCAATCGGGTAGATACGCAGTATTTT. The chain is built from TRBV6-5 and TRBJ2-3; D ambiguous. Trimming took off 7 bases at V and 5 bases at J, with 7 bases between the two ends. The CDR3 is made up of 11 amino acids. The V gene's germline CDR1 is MNHEY and CDR2 SVGAGI.

The CDR3 protein is CASSEMWGQTEAFF. The CDR3 bases are TGTGCCAGCAGTGAAATGTGGGGCCAAACTGAAGCTTTCTTT. The chain employs TRBV2 and TRBJ1-1, with D perhaps TRBD1 (5 bases). From germline, CDR1 is SNHLY and CDR2 FYNNEI. V lost 2 bases and J 5 bases, leaving 12 bases between the germline ends. The CDR3 has 14 residues. Variable domain in full (rest from reference TRBV2 and TRBJ1-1): EPEVTQTPSHQVTQMGQEVILRCVPISNHLYFYWYRQILGQKVEFLVSFYNNEISEKSEIFDDQFSVERPDGSNFTLKIRSTKLEDSAMYFCASSEMWGQTEAFFGQGTRLTVV.

A note on this clone: Different DNA sequences within this sample yield the same CDR3. V and J are TRBV6-1 and TRBJ1-3; TRBD1 might be the D (5 bases). CDR3 length: 15 residues. Germline-derived CDR1 and CDR2 are MNHNS and SASEGT. The germline V and J ends were trimmed by 2 bases and 0 bases, with 8 bases remaining between them. The CDR3 region has the DNA TGTGCCAGCAGTGAAAGGGACTTCTCTGGAAACACCATATATTTT. It specifies CASSERDFSGNTIYF.

V usage is TRBV5-8 and J usage is TRBJ2-3; 7 bases fit TRBD1. Per the germline V gene, CDR1 is SGHTS and CDR2 is YDEGEE. The J segment lost 4 bases and the V segment lost 2 bases, leaving 7 bases of the junction unmatched. CDR3 size: 15 residues. The CDR3 sequence is CASSLSDRAADTQYF. The DNA of the CDR3 is TGTGCCAGCAGCTTAAGCGACAGGGCGGCAGATACGCAGTATTTT.

The CDR3 DNA is TGTGCCAGCAGCCCTCCGGTATGGACAGGGAGTAACTATGGCTACACCTTC. Its protein is CASSPPVWTGSNYGYTF. The gene calls are TRBV3-1 (or the pseudogene TRBV3-2) and TRBJ1-2; 8 nucleotides align to TRBD1. V trimming: 4 bases; J trimming: 1 base; junction bases outside the gene matches: 11. The CDR3 covers 17 residues. Looked up from germline, CDR1 is LGHDT and CDR2 is YNNKEL (reference sequence).

The chain is built from TRBV5-4 and TRBJ2-7, with 8 bases lining up with TRBD1. The CDR3 has 14 residues. CDR1 is SGHNT and CDR2 is YYREEE in the germline V gene (reference sequence). The ends lost 3 bases at V and 5 bases at J; junction bases unmatched: 7. DNA of the CDR3: TGTGCCAGCAGCTCACAGGGGGTAACGGACGAGCAGTACGTC. Translation gives CASSSQGVTDEQYV.

The gene calls are TRBV7-9 and TRBJ2-7; 9 bases match TRBD2. This CDR3 region has 15 residues. Germline lookup yields CDR1 SEHNR and CDR2 FQNEAQ (reference sequence). The V gene end was trimmed by 2 bases and the J gene end by 3 bases; junction bases not matched to a gene: 5. The CDR3 reads CASSLTAGGYYEQYV. The CDR3 DNA sequence: TGTGCCAGCAGCTTAACAGCGGGGGGCTACTACGAGCAGTACGTC.

The chain has TRBV6-4 and TRBJ2-1, with 11 bases aligning to TRBD2. The CDR3 has 15 amino acids. V lost 2 bases, J lost 3 bases, and 0 bases stayed unmatched. The V gene's germline CDR1 is MRHNA and CDR2 SNTAGT. The CDR3 DNA reads TGTGCCAGCAGTGACGGGACTAGCGGCTACAATGAGCAGTTCTTC. This gives the protein CASSDGTSGYNEQFF.

The table lists this clone with a count of one. This chain links TRBV5-5 with TRBJ1-5, with 8 bases lining up with TRBD1. CDR3 length equals 18 residues. With V trimmed by 4 bases and J by 0 bases, 12 bases remained unmatched. Germline V gene data show CDR1 as SGHKS and CDR2 as YYEKEE (reference sequence). The CDR3, as DNA: TGTGCCAGCAGCAGCGTTACAGGGGGAGTTTATAGCAATCAGCCCCAGCATTTT. It translates to CASSSVTGGVYSNQPQHF.

A few counts support this clone. The rearrangement joins TRBV6-5 to TRBJ1-1; D perhaps matches TRBD1 (5 bases). This CDR3 contains 14 residues. V was clipped by 6 bases and J by 1 base, with 12 bases between them. Per the germline V gene, CDR1 is MNHEY and CDR2 is SVGAGI. This CDR3 is CASSKGLENTEAFF. In nucleotides, the CDR3 is TGTGCCAGCAGCAAGGGACTGGAGAACACTGAAGCTTTCTTT.

This sequence joins TRBV7-6 and TRBJ1-5; no clear D gene. V was clipped by 5 bases and J by 7 bases, with 18 bases between them. The length of the CDR3 is 15 residues. Germline V lookup: CDR1 SGHVS, CDR2 FNYEAQ. CDR3 sequence reads: CASSPGLGERQPQHF. Here the CDR3 DNA reads TGTGCCAGCAGCCCGGGTTTGGGAGAGAGACAGCCCCAGCATTTT.

V is TRBV3-1 (or the pseudogene TRBV3-2) and J is TRBJ1-2, with D uncertain. Trimming left V 4 bases short and J 4 bases short, with 13 bases between. CDR1 and CDR2 from the germline V gene are LGHDT and YNNKEL (reference sequence). The CDR3 has 14 amino acids. The CDR3: CASSRTEVLYGYTF. CDR3 coding DNA: TGTGCCAGCAGCCGGACGGAGGTCCTCTATGGCTACACCTTC.

Regarding this clone: Other DNA sequences from this sample encode an identical CDR3 as well. The rearrangement joins TRBV28 to TRBJ1-1, with 8 bases matching TRBD1. The trim removed 6 bases at V and 4 bases at J, leaving 7 bases unmatched. Germline values: CDR1 MDHEN, CDR2 SYDVKM. The CDR3 covers 14 residues. The CDR3, as DNA: TGTGCCAGCAGCTTGGACAGGGTCGGCACTGAAGCTTTCTTT. Translated, it gives CASSLDRVGTEAFF. The full variable domain, its missing parts supplied by reference TRBV28 and TRBJ1-1, is DVKVTQSSRYLVKRTGEKVFLECVQDMDHENMFWYRQDPGLGLRLIYFSYDVKMKEKGDIPEGYSVSREKKERFSLILESASTNQTSMYLCASSLDRVGTEAFFGQGTRLTVV.